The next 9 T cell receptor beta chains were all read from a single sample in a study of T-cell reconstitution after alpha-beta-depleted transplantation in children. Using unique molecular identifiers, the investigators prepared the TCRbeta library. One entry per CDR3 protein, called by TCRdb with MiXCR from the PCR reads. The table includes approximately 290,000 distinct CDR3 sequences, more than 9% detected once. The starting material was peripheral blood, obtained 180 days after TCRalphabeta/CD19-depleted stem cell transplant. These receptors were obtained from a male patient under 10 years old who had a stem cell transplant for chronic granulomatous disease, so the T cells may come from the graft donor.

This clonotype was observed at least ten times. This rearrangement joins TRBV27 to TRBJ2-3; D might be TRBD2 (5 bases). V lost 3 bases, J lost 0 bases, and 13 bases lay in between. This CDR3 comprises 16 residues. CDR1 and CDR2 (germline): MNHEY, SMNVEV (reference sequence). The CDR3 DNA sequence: TGTGCCAGCAGTTTTAAGGCGGGTAAAAGCACAGATACGCAGTATTTT. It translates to CASSFKAGKSTDTQYF.

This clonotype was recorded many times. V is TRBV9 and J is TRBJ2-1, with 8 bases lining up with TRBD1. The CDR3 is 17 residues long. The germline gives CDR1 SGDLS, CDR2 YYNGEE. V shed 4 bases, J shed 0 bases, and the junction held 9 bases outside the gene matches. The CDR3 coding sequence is TGTGCCAGCAGCAATCAGGACAGGGCATACTCCTACAATGAGCAGTTCTTC. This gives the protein CASSNQDRAYSYNEQFF.

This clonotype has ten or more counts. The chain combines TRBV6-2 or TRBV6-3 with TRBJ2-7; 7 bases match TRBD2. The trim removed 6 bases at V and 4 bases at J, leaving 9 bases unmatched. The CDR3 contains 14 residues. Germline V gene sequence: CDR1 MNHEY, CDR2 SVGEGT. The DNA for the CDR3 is TGTGCCAGCAGCGAGCGGGAATCACCGTACGAGCAGTACTTC. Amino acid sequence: CASSERESPYEQYF.

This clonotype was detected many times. CDR3 DNA: TGCGCCAGCAGCCAAGAGGGGAGTGATGGGAATGAGCAGTTCTTC. The encoded protein is CASSQEGSDGNEQFF. The chain combines TRBV4-3 with TRBJ2-1, with D possibly matching TRBD2 (5 bases). This CDR3 is built from 15 residues. Germline CDR1 is LGHNA and CDR2 is YSLEER. With 0 bases removed from V and 7 bases from J, the gap between germline ends came to 13 bases.

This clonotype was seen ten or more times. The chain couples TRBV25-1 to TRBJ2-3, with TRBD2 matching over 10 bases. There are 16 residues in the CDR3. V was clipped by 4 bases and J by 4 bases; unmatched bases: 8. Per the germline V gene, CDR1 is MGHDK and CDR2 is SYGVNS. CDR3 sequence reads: CASSGLAGAGSDTQYF. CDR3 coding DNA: TGTGCCAGCAGTGGTCTAGCGGGAGCTGGGTCAGATACGCAGTATTTT.

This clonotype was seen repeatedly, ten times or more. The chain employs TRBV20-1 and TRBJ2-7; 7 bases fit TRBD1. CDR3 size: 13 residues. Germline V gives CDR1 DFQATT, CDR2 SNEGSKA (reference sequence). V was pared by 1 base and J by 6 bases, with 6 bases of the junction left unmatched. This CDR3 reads CSARVPAGGEQYF. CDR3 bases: TGCAGTGCTAGAGTTCCCGCAGGGGGCGAGCAGTACTTC.

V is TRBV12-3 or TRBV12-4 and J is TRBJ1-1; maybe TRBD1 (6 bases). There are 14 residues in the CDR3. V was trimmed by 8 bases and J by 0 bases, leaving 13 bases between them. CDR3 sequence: CASSPGHMNTEAFF. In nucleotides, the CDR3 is TGTGCCAGCTCTCCGGGACATATGAACACTGAAGCTTTCTTT.

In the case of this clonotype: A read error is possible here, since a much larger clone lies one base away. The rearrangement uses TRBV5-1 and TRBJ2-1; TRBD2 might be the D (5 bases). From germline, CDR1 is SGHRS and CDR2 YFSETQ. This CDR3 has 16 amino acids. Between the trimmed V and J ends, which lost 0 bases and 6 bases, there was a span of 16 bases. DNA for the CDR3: TGCGCCAGCAGCTTGGAAGCCGTTTCTAGCACCAATGAGCAGTTCTTC. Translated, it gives CASSLEAVSSTNEQFF.

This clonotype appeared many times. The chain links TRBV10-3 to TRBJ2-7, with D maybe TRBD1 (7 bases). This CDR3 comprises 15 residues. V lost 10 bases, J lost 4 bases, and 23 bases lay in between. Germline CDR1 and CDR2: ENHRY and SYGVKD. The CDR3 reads CASLGGGPNVYEQYF. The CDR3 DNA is TGTGCCAGTCTAGGAGGGGGCCCTAACGTATACGAGCAGTACTTC.